The sample holds one count of the clone carrying this T cell receptor beta chain. Antigen specificity is unknown. When sampled, the donors appeared nominally healthy, though they likely had unrecorded immune exposures. This sample is part of a study of cytomegalovirus exposure and HLA in healthy donors. The PCR was carried out with 60 Vbeta primers and 13 Jbeta primers. This table comes from immunoSEQ multiplex PCR, and its TCRdb copy is limited to in-frame clones, with some not included. The sample holds approximately 51,000 clones, 65% to 80% seen once. Study-wide points: Earlier results showed most TCR beta V segments being productive about 90% or about 30% of the time.

V was pared by 3 bases and J by 4 bases, with 1 base of the junction left unmatched. This CDR3 spans 13 amino acids. CDR1 is SGHTA, CDR2 FQGNSA, per germline. The sequenced material came from PBMCs. This clonotype was obtained from a man under 40 in good health and CMV-seronegative. This chain links TRBV7-2 with TRBJ2-3, with 7 nucleotides matching TRBD1. The DNA for the CDR3 is TGTGCCAGCAGCTTTCAGGGGGCAGATACGCAGTATTTT. This codes for CASSFQGADTQYF.